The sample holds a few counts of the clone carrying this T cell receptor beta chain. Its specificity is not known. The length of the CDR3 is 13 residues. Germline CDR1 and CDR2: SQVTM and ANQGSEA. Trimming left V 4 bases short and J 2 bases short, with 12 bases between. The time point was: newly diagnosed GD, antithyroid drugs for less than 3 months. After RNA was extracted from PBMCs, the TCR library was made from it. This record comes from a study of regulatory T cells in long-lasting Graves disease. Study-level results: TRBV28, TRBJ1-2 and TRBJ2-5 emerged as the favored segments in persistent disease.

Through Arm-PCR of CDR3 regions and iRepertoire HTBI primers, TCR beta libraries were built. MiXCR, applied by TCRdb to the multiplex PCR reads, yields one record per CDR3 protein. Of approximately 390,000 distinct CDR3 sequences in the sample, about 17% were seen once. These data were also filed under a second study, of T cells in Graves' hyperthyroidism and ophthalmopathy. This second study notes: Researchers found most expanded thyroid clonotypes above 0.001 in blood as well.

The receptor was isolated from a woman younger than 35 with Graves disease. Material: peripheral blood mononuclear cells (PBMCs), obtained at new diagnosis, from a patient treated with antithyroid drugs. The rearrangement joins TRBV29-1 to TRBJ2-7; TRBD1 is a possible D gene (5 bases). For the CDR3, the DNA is TGCAGCGTTGCTTCCAGGGCGACCTACGAGCAGTACTTC. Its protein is CSVASRATYEQYF.